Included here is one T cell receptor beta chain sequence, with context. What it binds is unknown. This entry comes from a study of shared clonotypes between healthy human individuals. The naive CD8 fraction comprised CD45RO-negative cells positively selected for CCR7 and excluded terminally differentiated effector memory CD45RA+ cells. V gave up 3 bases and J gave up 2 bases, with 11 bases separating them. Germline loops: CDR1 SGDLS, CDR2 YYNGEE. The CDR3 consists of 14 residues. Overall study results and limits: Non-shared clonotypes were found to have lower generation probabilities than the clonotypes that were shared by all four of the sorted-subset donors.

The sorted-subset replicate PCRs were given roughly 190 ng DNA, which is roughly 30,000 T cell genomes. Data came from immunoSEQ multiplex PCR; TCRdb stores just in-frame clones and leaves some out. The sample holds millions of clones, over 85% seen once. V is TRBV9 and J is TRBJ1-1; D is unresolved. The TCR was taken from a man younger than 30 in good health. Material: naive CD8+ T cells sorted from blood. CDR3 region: CASSAGVGNTEAFF. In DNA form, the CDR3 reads TGTGCCAGCAGCGCCGGAGTAGGAAACACTGAAGCTTTCTTT.